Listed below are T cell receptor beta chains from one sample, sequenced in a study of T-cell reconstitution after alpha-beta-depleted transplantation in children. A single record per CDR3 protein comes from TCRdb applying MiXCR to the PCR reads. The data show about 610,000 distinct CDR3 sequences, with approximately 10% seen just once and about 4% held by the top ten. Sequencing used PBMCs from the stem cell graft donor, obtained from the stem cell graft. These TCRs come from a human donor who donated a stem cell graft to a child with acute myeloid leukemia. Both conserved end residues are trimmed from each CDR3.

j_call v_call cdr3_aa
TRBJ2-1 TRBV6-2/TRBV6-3 ASSLLLKSYNEQF
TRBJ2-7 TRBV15 ATSRVTGGLNEQY
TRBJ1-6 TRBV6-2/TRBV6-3 ASIPGLVGSPLH
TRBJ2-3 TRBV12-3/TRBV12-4 ASSFGPSTDTQY
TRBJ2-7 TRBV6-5 ASSYVQGYYEQY
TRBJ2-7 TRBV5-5 ASSFDRGGLEQY
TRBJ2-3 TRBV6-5 ASSYWDKTDTQY
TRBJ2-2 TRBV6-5 ASSYSTLLAGEGGELF
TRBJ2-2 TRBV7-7 ASSLGLGNTGELF
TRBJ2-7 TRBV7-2 ASSRWTGKY
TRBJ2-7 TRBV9 ASSVAAQTREQY
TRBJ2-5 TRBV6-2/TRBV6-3 ASSYDRGSQY
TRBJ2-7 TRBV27 ASTLSLPSGSNPCEQY
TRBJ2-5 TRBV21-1 ASSKETRPGLADNNQETQY
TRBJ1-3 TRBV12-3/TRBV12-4 ASGTGSGNTIY
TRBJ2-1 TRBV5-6 ASSLRMTGMTYNEQF
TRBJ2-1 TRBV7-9 ASSETGQQF
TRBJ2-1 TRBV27 ASSLSAVGDNEQF
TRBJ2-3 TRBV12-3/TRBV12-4 ASSPISGRGTDTQY
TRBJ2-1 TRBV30 AWNGYNEQF
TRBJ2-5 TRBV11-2 ASSRTGSVETQY
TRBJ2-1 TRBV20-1 SVQSGGRYNEQF
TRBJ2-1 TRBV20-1 SARDLAVALGEVEF
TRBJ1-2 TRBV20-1 SGSQVSYGYT
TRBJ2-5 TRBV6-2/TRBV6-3 ASSYYRGIQETQY
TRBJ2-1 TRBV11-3 ASSPMTSGSSYNEQF
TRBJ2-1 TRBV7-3 ASSPGAMGTVNEQF
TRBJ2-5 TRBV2 ASETEEGRKTQY
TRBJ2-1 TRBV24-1 ATSAWGTGANEQF
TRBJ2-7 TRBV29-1 SVQTADGDSYEQY
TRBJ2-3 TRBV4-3 ASSQVPRGADTQY
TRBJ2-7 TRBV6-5 ASSYSSLGSYEQY
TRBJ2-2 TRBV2 ASSRQGTTTGELF
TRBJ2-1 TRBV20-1 SARNGGAGNNEQF
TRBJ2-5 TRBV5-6 ASSSTSGRARETQY
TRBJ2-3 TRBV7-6 ASSLGVSGIRTDTQY
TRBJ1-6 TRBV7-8 ASSLADGPNSPLH
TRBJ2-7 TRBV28 ASRDRGESYEQY
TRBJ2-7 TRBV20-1 SAGRDEQY
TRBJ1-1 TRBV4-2 ASSQDSTGNTEAF
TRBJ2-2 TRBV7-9 ASSFSAGAGHGELF
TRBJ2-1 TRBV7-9 ASSPHIFSGDNEQF
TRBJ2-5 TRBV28 ASSPLDYKETQY
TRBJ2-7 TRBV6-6 ASRRGTYEQY
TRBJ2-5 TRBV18 ASSPPVGQGAQETQY
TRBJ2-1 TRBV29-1 SVAVGSQF
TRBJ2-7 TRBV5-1 ASSPAGISYEQY
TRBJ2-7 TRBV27 ASSLYVGGNYEQY
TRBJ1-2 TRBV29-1 SVESATFLT
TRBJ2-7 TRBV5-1 ASGRDTLRDEQY
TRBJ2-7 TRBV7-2 ASSFMFLEQY
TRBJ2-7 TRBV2 ASTPGLTTTYEQY
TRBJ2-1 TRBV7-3 ASSLPGQTYNEQF
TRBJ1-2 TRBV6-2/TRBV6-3 ASTDYTGGNGYT
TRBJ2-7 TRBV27 ASSLFDGSSYEQY
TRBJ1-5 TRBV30 AGRVSGGNQPQH
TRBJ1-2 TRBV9 ASSAIQGLGGYT
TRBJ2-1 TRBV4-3 ASSPHLSSYNEQF